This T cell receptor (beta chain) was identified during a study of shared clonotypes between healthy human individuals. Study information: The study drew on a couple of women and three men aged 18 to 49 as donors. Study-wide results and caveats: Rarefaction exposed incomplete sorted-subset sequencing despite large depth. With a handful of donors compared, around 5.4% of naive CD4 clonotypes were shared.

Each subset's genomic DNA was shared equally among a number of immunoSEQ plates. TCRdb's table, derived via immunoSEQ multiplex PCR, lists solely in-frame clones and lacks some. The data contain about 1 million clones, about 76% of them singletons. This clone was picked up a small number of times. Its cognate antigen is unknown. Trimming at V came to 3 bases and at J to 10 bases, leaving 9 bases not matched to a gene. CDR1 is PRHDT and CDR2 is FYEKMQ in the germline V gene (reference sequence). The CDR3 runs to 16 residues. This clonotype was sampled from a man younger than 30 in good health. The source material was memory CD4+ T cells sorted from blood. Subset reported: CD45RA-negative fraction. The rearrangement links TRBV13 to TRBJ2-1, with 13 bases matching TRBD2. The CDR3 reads CASSFRSTSGRAEQFF. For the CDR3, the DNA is TGTGCCAGCAGCTTCCGGAGCACTAGCGGGAGGGCGGAGCAGTTCTTC.